This T cell receptor (beta chain) was found in a study of blood T cell repertoires in COVID-19. As for the study in general: COVID-19 samples from acute and convalescent phases originated in the United States, Italy and Spain. Sample material is recorded as cDNA or gDNA derived from T cells, B-cell-depleted T cells, or PBMCs.

Looked up from germline, CDR1 is LGHDT and CDR2 is YNNKEL (reference sequence). CDR3 length: 14 amino acids. The V end lost 4 bases, the J end lost 2 bases, and 12 bases lay between the germline ends. Original processing notes: Nucleated cell counts were estimated from reference gene primer amplification. TCRdb's table, derived via immunoSEQ multiplex PCR, lists solely in-frame clones and lacks some. D and trimming were read from the DNA, whereas the V and J calls and clone size are those reported in that table. The sample yields some 340,000 clones, roughly 85% seen once. The sample was peripheral blood. This chain links TRBV3-1 (or the pseudogene TRBV3-2) with TRBJ2-7; D is possibly TRBD2 (6 bases). The sequence was collected from a woman aged 18-29 years with acute or convalescent COVID-19. CDR3 amino acids: CASSPGRGTYEQYF. CDR3 bases: TGTGCCAGCAGCCCCGGACGGGGGACCTACGAGCAGTACTTC.